This TCR beta chain was recorded in a study of blood T cell repertoires in COVID-19 (dated by TCRdb to about 2020). The study in broad terms: The collaborator samples originated in the United States, Italy and Spain and spanned the acute and convalescent phases of COVID-19. Samples were obtained from the ongoing ImmuneRACE study (first 160 participants) and from over a thousand subjects provided by 6 global collaborators. Subjects who had been exposed to COVID-19, were actively infected with it, or had recovered from it provided the deeply sampled blood TCRbeta repertoires that made up the dataset. The prospective study material was composed of cDNA or gDNA derived from T cells, B-cell-depleted T cells, or PBMCs. HLA class I and class II types, where available, came from metadata supplied by the sample provider rather than from assay-based typing. Nearly every sample came with metadata listing a de-identified subject ID, COVID-19 status, age in years and sex. The repertoires were released in a freely available public database meant as a resource for research on the immune response to SARS-CoV-2.

TCRbeta CDR3 regions were amplified from genomic DNA by means of the immunoSEQ Assay, a bias-controlled multiplex PCR. Under the source paper's analysis protocol: The number of nucleated cells in each sample was estimated by amplification of reference gene primers within the assay. To quantify the absolute abundance of each unique TCRbeta CDR3 rearrangement, sequence reads were collapsed and filtered. Productive Simpson clonality was computed per sample as the square root of Simpson's diversity index over productive rearrangements. In its TCRdb copy, this immuneACCESS table keeps in-frame sequences only and misses some clones. Where compared with another copy, unresolved V genes explain less than half of these, and the others have no known cause. That table supplies the V and J calls and clone size; D and trimming were determined from the DNA. For this sample the table gives around 250,000 clones, of which 80% to 90% were detected only once. The top ten constitute around 16% of the sample.

Participants in the prospective study were aged roughly 18 to 90 years, lived in approximately 26 United States geographic areas, and enrolled through a virtual design. In the prospective study, participants were assigned to cohorts based on the clinical history participants reported in a screening survey and a study questionnaire. Recovered participants in ImmuneRACE Cohort 3 were defined by two consecutive negative NP/OP PCR tests, clearance by a healthcare professional, or resolution of symptoms. In the prospective study, mobile phlebotomists collected whole blood, serum and a nasopharyngeal or oropharyngeal swab from each participant. Participants in the prospective study had the option to provide additional blood draws and questionnaires over a roughly two-month period. Prospective study blood samples were shipped either frozen or at room temperature before DNA extraction. The germline V gene provides CDR1 MDHEN and CDR2 SYDVKM. Trimming removed 6 bases from V and 4 bases from J, leaving 17 bases between the germline ends. Spanning cysteine to phenylalanine, the CDR3 consists of 15 amino acids. Only the CDR3 portion is preserved as DNA: 45 bases, with reading frame beginning at the first base.

Summary of the overall study and its limitations: How much clinical and demographic metadata was included differed by source and by participant, and the metadata was provided uncurated.

Points on this clone: Its target antigen remains unknown. The record has no base qualities; no much larger clone is one base away.

Sequenced: PBMCs or T cells enriched from blood (not recorded which). The TCR originated in a young man who had recovered from COVID-19. The receptor chain draws on TRBV28 and TRBJ2-3; matching of 6 bases hints at TRBD1 as the D gene. The nucleotides are TGTGCCAGCAGCCGGACCCAGGGGATGGCAGATACGCAGTATTTT. This gives the protein CASSRTQGMADTQYF.